Shown below are 5 T cell receptor beta chains from a single sample sequenced in a study of T cells in Graves' hyperthyroidism and ophthalmopathy. From RNA transcripts, TCR beta CDR3 regions were amplified. HTBI primers were the set used in a first-round RT-PCR of the TCR CDR3. In TCRdb, the multiplex PCR reads were re-called with MiXCR into one record per CDR3 protein. The sample records 300,000 to 350,000 distinct CDR3 sequences, 15% to 20% being singletons. Sequencing was carried out using blood. The receptors come from a woman aged 50 to 60 with Graves' hyperthyroidism.

This clonotype was detected ten times or more. This chain connects TRBV27 to TRBJ1-1; 7 nucleotides agree with TRBD1. This CDR3 region has 14 residues. Germline V gene lookup returns CDR1 MNHEY and CDR2 SMNVEV (reference sequence). J lost 5 bases, V lost 5 bases, and 8 bases had no gene match. CDR3 nucleotide sequence: TGTGCCAGCAGTCGACAGGGCGCCTTGACTGAAGCTTTCTTT. Protein product: CASSRQGALTEAFF.

This clonotype was seen at least ten times. The chain has TRBV12-3 or TRBV12-4 and TRBJ1-1; 8 bases fit TRBD1. This CDR3 comprises 13 residues. The V and J ends lost 4 bases and 7 bases, in that order; junction bases with no gene match: 5. In DNA form, the CDR3 reads TGTGCCAGCAGTTATTTACAGGGGGGTGAAGCTTTCTTT. Amino acid sequence: CASSYLQGGEAFF.

This clonotype was found a few times. The rearrangement joins TRBV20-1 to TRBJ1-6; the D gene is possibly TRBD1 (5 bases). In germline, CDR1 is DFQATT, CDR2 SNEGSKA (reference sequence). The V end lost 6 bases, the J end lost 6 bases, and 15 bases lay between the germline ends. CDR3 size: 14 residues. The CDR3 loop is CSARPGWANSPLHF. DNA for the CDR3: TGCAGTGCCCGCCCAGGGTGGGCTAATTCACCCCTCCACTTT.

This clonotype was recorded at least ten times. J is TRBJ2-7 and V is TRBV5-1, with 9 bases aligning to TRBD1. Germline V lookup: CDR1 SGHRS, CDR2 YFSETQ. The CDR3 spans 16 residues. V gave up 1 base and J gave up 3 bases; unmatched junction bases: 8. The CDR3 DNA is TGCGCCAGCAGCTTGAGTCCCGGGACAGGGCTCTACGAGCAGTACTTC. Amino acid sequence: CASSLSPGTGLYEQYF.

This clonotype was seen repeatedly, ten times or more. The chain employs TRBV12-3 or TRBV12-4 and TRBJ1-5; 7 bases are shared with TRBD1. The V segment lost 6 bases and the J segment 1 base; nucleotides outside the gene matches: 9. The CDR3 loop spans 16 amino acids. The CDR3 here is CASSDRYRGSNQPQHF. The CDR3 region has the DNA TGTGCCAGCAGCGATAGGTACAGGGGAAGCAATCAGCCCCAGCATTTT.